These 21 T cell receptor delta chains were sequenced from one sample in a study of in vitro expanded adult blood gammadelta T cells. TCRdb called clones from the 5' RACE reads again using CATT. The table includes around 730 delta-chain clones, 39% detected once. Their target antigens are unknown. After expansion, live CD3+ TCRgammadelta+ Vgamma9+ Vdelta2+ T cells were sorted by FACS. Before expansion, PBMC got 1 uM zoledronate for one day and were washed three times. Expansion lasted about 14 days, and IL-2 was replenished every 3 to 4 days. This specimen was gamma-delta T cells from peripheral blood expanded in culture, taken from an in vitro culture stimulated with zoledronate. These receptors all come from an adult in good health.

Remarks on this clone: Since a far larger clone is one base different, this is likely a read error. The sample contains more than one DNA sequence encoding this CDR3. CDR3 coding DNA: TGTGCCTGTGACACGGTGGGGGCTTACACCGATAAACTCATCTTT. Translation gives CACDTVGAYTDKLIF. The V call is TRDV2, the J call TRDJ1; TRDD3 is a possible D gene (6 bases). Looked up from germline, CDR1 is GEAIGNYY and CDR2 is EKD. Trimming removed 1 base from V and 0 bases from J, with 11 bases in between. This CDR3 contains 15 residues.

The V gene is TRDV2, the J gene TRDJ1; the D is unclear. The CDR3 has 16 residues. Germline V gene sequence: CDR1 GEAIGNYY, CDR2 EKD. Trimming took off 0 bases at V and 0 bases at J, with 13 bases between the two ends. In nucleotides, the CDR3 is TGTGCCTGTGACACCGTGATAGACCGGTACACCGATAAACTCATCTTT. As protein: CACDTVIDRYTDKLIF.

About this clone: Given a much more abundant clone one base away, this may be a read error. The sample has other DNA sequences that encode this CDR3 too. V and J are TRDV2 and TRDJ3, with a weak D call TRDD3 (6 bases). Per germline, CDR1 GEAIGNYY and CDR2 EKD. The CDR3 runs to 19 residues. CDR3: CACDSLGANGPWDTRQMFF. For the CDR3, the DNA is TGTGCCTGTGACAGCTTGGGGGCCAACGGTCCCTGGGACACTCGACAGATGTTTTTC.

This clone was detected only a few times. This chain uses TRDV2 with TRDJ1; a weak D match, TRDD2 (5 bases). The CDR3 has 17 amino acids. Germline V gene lookup returns CDR1 GEAIGNYY and CDR2 EKD. V gave up 3 bases and J gave up 2 bases, with 21 bases separating them. The CDR3 coding sequence is TGTGCCTGTGACGCCCTGGTGGGCCCTTCTTATACCGATAAACTCATCTTT. Translation gives CACDALVGPSYTDKLIF.

The chain uses TRDV2 and TRDJ1; D possibly corresponds to TRDD3 (6 bases). Germline CDR1 GEAIGNYY, CDR2 EKD. Trimming removed 2 bases from V and 5 bases from J, with 17 bases in between. There are 15 residues in the CDR3. CDR3 sequence: CACDMIRSTVDKLIF. In DNA form, the CDR3 reads TGTGCCTGTGACATGATACGTTCTACTGTAGATAAACTCATCTTT.

The chain carries TRDV2 and TRDJ1; TRDD3 aligns across 10 bases. CDR1 GEAIGNYY and CDR2 EKD come from the germline V gene. V lost 5 bases, J lost 5 bases, and 25 bases stayed unmatched. There are 20 residues in the CDR3. This CDR3 is CACVSLSGSVLGDWKDKLIF. Written as DNA, the CDR3 is TGTGCCTGTGTCAGTCTATCCGGAAGCGTACTGGGGGATTGGAAGGATAAACTCATCTTT.

With respect to this clone: A read error is likely here: a far larger clone is one base away. The same CDR3 also results from other DNA sequences found in this sample. The genes are TRDV2 and TRDJ1, with TRDD3 matching 12 bases. In germline, CDR1 is GEAIGNYY, CDR2 EKD. CDR3 size: 18 residues. The CDR3 DNA reads as TGTGCTTGTGACGGACTGGGGGATACAGAGAGGTACACCGATAAACTCATCTTT. It yields the protein CACDGLGDTERYTDKLIF.

About this clone: Different DNA sequences within this sample yield the same CDR3. The chain has TRDV2 and TRDJ1; TRDD3 matches 7 bases. The CDR3 runs 17 residues. V gave up 3 bases and J gave up 2 bases; unmatched junction bases: 14. CDR1 GEAIGNYY and CDR2 EKD come from the germline V gene. In DNA form, the CDR3 reads TGTGCCTGTGACCCGATTTTACTGGGGATGCTAACCGATAAACTCATCTTT. Its translation: CACDPILLGMLTDKLIF.

The chain employs TRDV2 and TRDJ3, with TRDD3 matching over 11 bases. Germline V gene lookup returns CDR1 GEAIGNYY and CDR2 EKD. The CDR3 spans 18 residues. Trimming cost V 4 bases and J 1 base; bases outside gene matches: 5. CDR3: CACDKLGDKSWDTRQMFF. As DNA, the CDR3 is TGTGCCTGTGATAAACTGGGGGATAAGTCCTGGGACACCCGACAGATGTTTTTC.

This clone was seen more than once but under ten times. The chain recombines TRDV2 with TRDJ3, with 7 bases lining up with TRDD3. The CDR3 runs 19 residues. CDR1 and CDR2 from the germline V gene are GEAIGNYY and EKD. V dropped 1 base and J dropped 0; count of bases not matched to a gene: 8. As DNA, the CDR3 is TGTGCCTGTGACACGGTGGGGGACCTTAGCTCCTGGGACACCCGACAGATGTTTTTC. Protein: CACDTVGDLSSWDTRQMFF.

As regards this clone: This may arise from a read error, as a much more abundant clone is one base away. Other DNA sequences within the sample encode an identical CDR3. V gene TRDV2 combines with J gene TRDJ3; 10 nucleotides line up with TRDD3. CDR1 GEAIGNYY and CDR2 EKD come from the germline V gene. This CDR3 is built from 20 residues. The CDR3, as DNA: TGTGCCTGTGACACCGCAGATGGGGGATACTTTGTCCGGGACACACGACAGATGTTTTTC. It translates to CACDTADGGYFVRDTRQMFF.

This clone has a handful of counts. The genes are TRDV2 and TRDJ1; 9 nucleotides agree with TRDD3. The CDR3 is 17 amino acids. The germline V gene encodes CDR1 GEAIGNYY and CDR2 EKD. The junction had 8 bases not matched to a gene; V was cut back by 0 bases and J by 1 base. The CDR3 nucleotides read TGTGCCTGTGACACCTTGGGGATACGGGGCGTCACCGATAAACTCATCTTT. This gives the protein CACDTLGIRGVTDKLIF.

This clone is labeled large (0.1 to 1%). Different DNA sequences within this sample yield the same CDR3. The rearrangement uses TRDV2 and TRDJ1, with 8 nucleotides matching TRDD3. The CDR3 spans 20 residues. From germline, CDR1 is GEAIGNYY and CDR2 EKD. The J segment lost 2 bases and the V segment lost 2 bases, leaving 21 bases of the junction unmatched. This CDR3 is CACDKLHRALVGDATDKLIF. The CDR3 nucleotides are TGTGCCTGTGACAAGCTTCACAGGGCTTTGGTGGGGGATGCAACCGATAAACTCATCTTT.

This clone was detected a few times. The chain recombines TRDV2 with TRDJ1; the D gene could be TRDD2 or TRDD3 (7 bases each). Per the germline V gene, CDR1 is GEAIGNYY and CDR2 is EKD. This CDR3 region has 20 residues. Trimming pared 0 bases from V and 0 bases from J, leaving 25 bases between. CDR3 region: CACDTAFLSSVGGYTDKLIF. In DNA, the CDR3 is TGTGCCTGTGACACCGCCTTCCTCTCATCGGTGGGGGGATACACCGATAAACTCATCTTT.

In this sample, this clone turned up a few times. The rearrangement links TRDV2 to TRDJ1; 7 nucleotides align to TRDD3. This CDR3 is built from 16 residues. Unmatched junction bases numbered 7, after V lost 1 base and J lost 0 bases. Germline loops: CDR1 GEAIGNYY, CDR2 EKD. CDR3 protein: CACDTLGELYTDKLIF. In DNA, the CDR3 is TGTGCCTGTGACACGTTGGGGGAACTGTACACCGATAAACTCATCTTT.

This clone occurred a few times. The sample contains more than one DNA sequence encoding this CDR3. The chain combines TRDV2 with TRDJ1; 12 bases fit TRDD3. This CDR3 contains 19 residues. V lost 0 bases, J lost 0 bases, and 10 bases stayed unmatched. Germline CDR1 reads GEAIGNYY; CDR2 reads EKD. In DNA, the CDR3 is TGTGCCTGTGACACCGTATATCTGGGGGATACGCGGTACACCGATAAACTCATCTTT. This gives the protein CACDTVYLGDTRYTDKLIF.

A remark on this clone: A read error may produce the germline difference seen at one junction end. The chain has TRDV1 and TRDJ1; the match to TRDD3 covers 11 bases. This CDR3 has 18 residues. In germline, CDR1 is TSWWSYY, CDR2 QGS. For the CDR3, the DNA is TGTGCTCCTGGGACTGGGGGATATCCAGACCGTTACACCGATAAACTCATCTTT. It codes for CAPGTGGYPDRYTDKLIF.

By its share, this clone is large. The chain employs TRDV2 and TRDJ1, with 12 nucleotides matching TRDD3. The CDR3 runs 15 residues. Germline trimming cut 2 bases from V and 4 bases from J; bases unmatched to any gene: 4. CDR1 and CDR2 from the germline V gene are GEAIGNYY and EKD. The CDR3 spells CACDILGDTGDKLIF. The CDR3 DNA follows: TGTGCCTGTGACATACTGGGGGATACCGGCGATAAACTCATCTTT.

The gene calls are TRDV2 and TRDJ1; TRDD3 aligns across 8 bases. The trim removed 0 bases at V and 2 bases at J, leaving 10 bases unmatched. The CDR3 covers 17 residues. Looked up from germline, CDR1 is GEAIGNYY and CDR2 is EKD. CDR3: CACDTVGGLGDTDKLIF. CDR3 nucleotides: TGTGCCTGTGACACCGTTGGAGGCTTGGGGGATACCGATAAACTCATCTTT.

The chain recombines TRDV2 with TRDJ3, with D perhaps matching TRDD3 (6 bases). Germline CDR1 GEAIGNYY, CDR2 EKD. V lost 0 bases and J lost 0, with 17 bases in between. This CDR3 spans 20 amino acids. The CDR3 sequence is CACDTAEGGNPSWDTRQMFF. For the CDR3, the DNA is TGTGCCTGTGACACCGCAGAAGGGGGAAACCCCTCCTGGGACACCCGACAGATGTTTTTC.

A note on this clone: A read error is possible here, since a much larger clone lies one base away. CDR3 loop: CACDPVIRTSNTDKLIF. The CDR3 nucleotides are TGTGCCTGTGACCCCGTGATTCGCACCAGTAACACCGATAAACTCATCTTT. V gene TRDV2 combines with J gene TRDJ1; the D is unclear. CDR3 length: 17 amino acids. Deletions cut 3 bases from V and 0 bases from J, with 19 bases between. Looked up from germline, CDR1 is GEAIGNYY and CDR2 is EKD.